Below, 27 T cell receptor beta chains from the same sample are listed, as sequenced in a study of OX40 agonist ivuxolimab in advanced cancers. TCRdb's table, derived via immunoSEQ multiplex PCR, lists solely in-frame clones and lacks some. The sample consists of about 70,000 clones, approximately 85% of them appearing once. The specimen comprised CD4+ or CD8+ T cells sorted from blood, sampled in a trial of the OX40 agonist ivuxolimab. These receptors were collected from an adult with an advanced solid tumor such as melanoma, head and neck, liver or kidney cancer.

The rearrangement uses TRBV9 and TRBJ2-7; D remains ambiguous. The germline V gene encodes CDR1 SGDLS and CDR2 YYNGEE. V lost 4 bases and J lost 6, with 14 bases in between. This CDR3 has 13 residues. The CDR3 loop is CASSPETGSEQYF. Here the CDR3 DNA reads TGTGCCAGCAGCCCGGAGACTGGTAGCGAGCAGTACTTC.

The J gene is TRBJ2-7, the V gene TRBV11-3; tentatively, D is TRBD1 (5 bases). CDR1 is SGHNT and CDR2 is YENEEA in the germline V gene. CDR3 length: 13 residues. V dropped 3 bases and J dropped 2 bases, with 8 bases sitting between them. This chain's CDR3 is CASSFQGTYEQYF. CDR3 nucleotide sequence: TGTGCCAGCAGCTTCCAGGGAACCTACGAGCAGTACTTC.

This clone is large by share. V is TRBV4-2 and J is TRBJ1-2; 7 bases agree with TRBD1. The CDR3 contains 16 residues. V was clipped by 0 bases and J by 3 bases; unmatched bases: 7. Germline CDR1 is LGHNA and CDR2 is YNFKEQ. The CDR3 bases are TGTGCCAGCAGCCAAGATCAGGGGGTGGGGGACTATGGCTACACCTTC. Amino acids: CASSQDQGVGDYGYTF.

The sample holds one count of this clone. The chain recombines TRBV19 with TRBJ2-1, with D perhaps given as TRBD1 or TRBD2 (5 bases each). The CDR3 contains 14 residues. CDR1 is LNHDA and CDR2 is SQIVND in the germline V gene (reference sequence). Trimming took off 4 bases at V and 6 bases at J, with 13 bases between the two ends. CDR3 in amino acids: CASSRGRGVNEQFF. The CDR3 region has the DNA TGTGCCAGTAGTAGAGGGAGAGGGGTCAATGAGCAGTTCTTC.

This chain links TRBV5-1 with TRBJ1-3; 7 bases fit TRBD1. The CDR3 totals 17 residues. Trimming removed 0 bases from V and 0 bases from J; junction bases left unmatched: 6. The V gene's germline CDR1 is SGHRS and CDR2 YFSETQ. The CDR3 protein is CASSLVGTVASGNTIYF. The CDR3 DNA follows: TGCGCCAGCAGCTTGGTCGGGACAGTTGCCTCTGGAAACACCATATATTTT. The whole variable domain, remainder taken from reference TRBV5-1 and TRBJ1-3, is KAGVTQTPRYLIKTRGQQVTLSCSPISGHRSVSWYQQTPGQGLQFLFEYFSETQRNKGNFPGRFSGRQFSNSRSEMNVSTLELGDSALYLCASSLVGTVASGNTIYFGEGSWLTVV.

The genes are TRBV10-2 and TRBJ2-7; possibly TRBD1 for D (5 bases). The germline V gene has CDR1 WSHSY and CDR2 SAAADI. The CDR3 runs 13 residues. With 7 bases removed from V and 3 bases from J, the gap between germline ends came to 13 bases. The CDR3 DNA reads TGCGCCAGCACTTGGGCCCAGGGCTACGAGCAGTACTTC. Translating it yields CASTWAQGYEQYF.

The chain uses TRBV18 and TRBJ2-2; no firm D call. Germline V gives CDR1 KGHSH, CDR2 LQKENI. V lost 1 base and J lost 1, with 10 bases in between. This CDR3 comprises 16 residues. The CDR3 sequence is CASSPQWVVNTGELFF. The CDR3 nucleotides read TGTGCCAGCTCACCACAGTGGGTAGTGAACACCGGGGAGCTGTTTTTT.

This sequence joins TRBV4-1 and TRBJ2-7; 15 bases line up with TRBD2. The CDR3 is made up of 16 amino acids. With 4 bases clipped from V and 7 bases from J, the junction kept 8 bases outside the gene matches. CDR1 and CDR2 (germline): MGHRA, YSYEKL. CDR3 sequence reads: CASSPWTSGGAREQYF. The DNA of the CDR3 is TGCGCCAGCAGCCCCTGGACTAGCGGGGGGGCCCGGGAGCAGTACTTC.

The genes are TRBV11-2 and TRBJ2-1; D could derive from TRBD1 or TRBD2 (6 bases each). The V end lost 1 base, the J end lost 0 bases, and 13 bases lay between the germline ends. Germline CDR1 and CDR2: SGHAT and FQNNGV. The CDR3 spans 17 residues. CDR3 residues: CASSLGGAGSSYNEQFF. As DNA, the CDR3 is TGTGCCAGCAGCTTAGGGGGGGCAGGGAGCTCCTACAATGAGCAGTTCTTC.

The CDR3 here is CASSSATYSNQPQHF. In DNA form, the CDR3 reads TGTGCCAGCAGTTCGGCCACTTATAGCAATCAGCCCCAGCATTTT. The V gene is TRBV27, the J gene TRBJ1-5; D is uncertain. Germline loops: CDR1 MNHEY, CDR2 SMNVEV (reference sequence). This CDR3 is 15 amino acids long. V lost 4 bases and J lost 0, with 10 bases in between.

The rearrangement uses TRBV6-5 and TRBJ2-7, with D unclear. V shed 0 bases and J shed 4 bases, with 4 bases lying between them. Germline assignment: CDR1 MNHEY and CDR2 SVGAGI. This CDR3 is built from 12 residues. DNA of the CDR3: TGTGCCAGCAGTTACTCGCGGTACGAGCAGTACTTC. Translating it yields CASSYSRYEQYF.

This rearrangement joins TRBV11-2 to TRBJ2-3, with D tentatively TRBD1 or TRBD2 (5 bases each). Trimming shortened V by 2 bases and J by 4 bases, and 13 bases separated the two germline ends. CDR1 SGHAT and CDR2 FQNNGV come from the germline V gene. This CDR3 is 15 amino acids long. The CDR3 DNA reads TGTGCCAGCAGCTTATCCGGGACCGACTCAGATACGCAGTATTTT. It translates to CASSLSGTDSDTQYF.

The gene calls are TRBV2 and TRBJ1-2, with TRBD1 matching 10 bases. This CDR3 region has 13 residues. Germline V gene lookup returns CDR1 SNHLY and CDR2 FYNNEI. The V gene end was trimmed by 5 bases and the J gene end by 8 bases; junction bases not matched to a gene: 5. The CDR3, as DNA: TGTGCCAGCAGTCGACAGGGGGCAGTCGGCTACACCTTC. It is translated as CASSRQGAVGYTF.

V is TRBV6-6 and J is TRBJ1-5, with unresolved D. Germline V gene data show CDR1 as MNHNY and CDR2 as SVGAGI (reference sequence). Trimming shortened V by 7 bases and J by 4 bases, and 8 bases separated the two germline ends. This CDR3 has 12 residues. CDR3 loop: CASTYGNQPQHF. As DNA, the CDR3 is TGTGCCAGCACCTACGGGAATCAGCCCCAGCATTTT.

The chain couples TRBV7-2 to TRBJ1-2; TRBD1 matches 7 bases. The CDR3 has 13 residues. V was clipped by 5 bases and J by 4 bases; unmatched bases: 4. Germline lookup yields CDR1 SGHTA and CDR2 FQGNSA. DNA of the CDR3: TGTGCCAGCAGCCAGGACAGGTCCTATGGCTACACCTTC. This sequence encodes CASSQDRSYGYTF.

V is TRBV5-1 and J is TRBJ2-7, with 8 bases lining up with TRBD1. The CDR3 totals 15 residues. V lost 4 bases and J lost 2; bases outside the gene matches: 8. The germline gives CDR1 SGHRS, CDR2 YFSETQ. CDR3 amino acids: CASSPETGVTYEQYF. The CDR3 DNA sequence: TGCGCCAGCAGCCCGGAGACAGGGGTCACCTACGAGCAGTACTTC.

The chain joins TRBV4-2 to TRBJ2-1; the match to TRBD2 covers 9 bases. Germline CDR1 and CDR2: LGHNA and YNFKEQ. This CDR3 has 15 amino acids. V dropped 1 base and J dropped 9; count of bases not matched to a gene: 7. CDR3 bases: TGTGCCAGCAGCCAAGGGCGGGAGGGCCTGGGTGAGCAGTTCTTC. Residues: CASSQGREGLGEQFF.

The V gene is TRBV19, the J gene TRBJ1-5, with D possibly matching TRBD1 (6 bases). The germline V and J ends were trimmed by 8 bases and 0 bases, with 17 bases remaining between them. The CDR3 has 16 residues. The V gene's germline CDR1 is LNHDA and CDR2 SQIVND (reference sequence). In nucleotides, the CDR3 is TGTGCCAGTCAACTACAGGGCGCTTATAGCAATCAGCCCCAGCATTTT. Amino acids: CASQLQGAYSNQPQHF.

The chain employs TRBV6-1 and TRBJ1-1; D is unclear. This CDR3 has 14 residues. Trimming shortened V by 7 bases and J by 0 bases, and 12 bases separated the two germline ends. Germline lookup yields CDR1 MNHNS and CDR2 SASEGT. CDR3 in DNA: TGTGCCAGCAAAGGAATTTCGCTGAACACTGAAGCTTTCTTT. Protein product: CASKGISLNTEAFF.

The rearrangement uses TRBV7-9 and TRBJ2-7; possibly TRBD1 for D (6 bases). CDR1 is SEHNR and CDR2 is FQNEAQ in the germline V gene (reference sequence). This CDR3 spans 14 amino acids. V was pared by 4 bases and J by 4 bases, with 14 bases between. CDR3 sequence reads: CASSSGQRSYEQYF. The CDR3 DNA is TGTGCCAGCAGCTCAGGACAGAGATCGTACGAGCAGTACTTC.

The chain links TRBV7-6 to TRBJ2-7; 9 nucleotides agree with TRBD1. Germline CDR1 and CDR2: SGHVS and FNYEAQ. The V gene end was trimmed by 0 bases and the J gene end by 3 bases; junction bases not matched to a gene: 9. The CDR3 is made up of 17 amino acids. The CDR3 protein is CASSLASPGQGFYEQYF. For the CDR3, the DNA is TGTGCCAGCAGCTTAGCCTCTCCGGGACAGGGTTTCTACGAGCAGTACTTC.

The rearrangement links TRBV5-1 to TRBJ1-6; TRBD1 matches 9 bases. Trimming removed 3 bases from V and 7 bases from J; junction bases left unmatched: 11. The CDR3 extends over 17 amino acids. Germline CDR1 is SGHRS and CDR2 is YFSETQ. CDR3: CASSSSSTGTGNSPLHF. The CDR3 nucleotides are TGCGCCAGCAGCTCGAGTTCAACCGGGACAGGGAATTCACCCCTCCACTTT. Combining the CDR3 with reference TRBV5-1 and TRBJ1-6 gives the whole variable domain KAGVTQTPRYLIKTRGQQVTLSCSPISGHRSVSWYQQTPGQGLQFLFEYFSETQRNKGNFPGRFSGRQFSNSRSEMNVSTLELGDSALYLCASSSSSTGTGNSPLHFGNGTRLTVT.

The CDR3 is CAWSRWQRNQPQHF. Here the CDR3 DNA reads TGTGCCTGGAGTAGGTGGCAGCGCAATCAGCCCCAGCATTTT. This chain uses TRBV30 with TRBJ1-5, with D uncertain. The CDR3 totals 14 residues. In germline, CDR1 is GTSNPN, CDR2 SVGIG (reference sequence). V was cut by 2 bases and J by 2 bases, with 10 bases left in between.

The chain is built from TRBV9 and TRBJ2-2, with 8 bases fitting TRBD2. CDR1 and CDR2 (germline): SGDLS, YYNGEE. The V segment lost 2 bases and the J segment 6 bases; nucleotides outside the gene matches: 3. This CDR3 contains 14 residues. Here the CDR3 reads CASSVGLVSGELFF. The CDR3 nucleotides are TGTGCCAGCAGCGTGGGACTAGTGTCCGGGGAGCTGTTTTTT.

This clone showed up just a few times. V and J are TRBV7-8 and TRBJ1-3, with D perhaps TRBD1 (6 bases). Trimming shortened V by 5 bases and J by 0 bases, and 20 bases separated the two germline ends. Looked up from germline, CDR1 is SGHVS and CDR2 is FQNEAQ. The CDR3 runs to 18 residues. The CDR3 spells CASSPYRVAPSSGNTIYF. In DNA form, the CDR3 reads TGTGCCAGCAGCCCATACAGGGTAGCCCCTTCCTCTGGAAACACCATATATTTT.

The chain uses TRBV7-8 and TRBJ2-2; D is perhaps TRBD1 or TRBD2 (5 bases each). The germline V gene has CDR1 SGHVS and CDR2 FQNEAQ. The germline V and J ends were trimmed by 1 base and 4 bases, with 16 bases remaining between them. The CDR3 sequence is 17 residues long. CDR3 in DNA: TGTGCCAGCAGCTTAGGAGGCCACGGGGCCGGCACCGGGGAGCTGTTTTTT. It encodes CASSLGGHGAGTGELFF.

This chain links TRBV14 with TRBJ2-1; tentative D call: TRBD2 (5 bases). CDR1 SGHDN and CDR2 FVKESK come from the germline V gene. V was trimmed by 2 bases and J by 0 bases, leaving 17 bases between them. The CDR3 contains 18 residues. CDR3 residues: CASSQLKRARSSYNEQFF. DNA for the CDR3: TGTGCCAGCAGCCAACTTAAGAGGGCGAGGAGCTCCTACAATGAGCAGTTCTTC.